This T cell receptor (beta chain) is drawn from a study of cytomegalovirus exposure and HLA in healthy donors. This CDR3 has 13 residues. Trimming left V 3 bases short and J 1 base short, with 7 bases between. Germline V lookup: CDR1 SQVTM, CDR2 ANQGSEA. Study-level findings and limits: It was reported that the classifier diagnosed cytomegalovirus status with high specificity and sensitivity in both the original and validation cohorts. Three of the chains that were CMV-associated were confirmed in vitro to be specific for CMV antigens. The study recorded 150 to 200 TCR beta chains that were cytomegalovirus-associated.

Of note for this clone: Antigen specificity is unknown.

Here immunoSEQ multiplex PCR was the method, and the copy in TCRdb shows in-frame clones only, minus some. The sample has roughly 150,000 clones, about 96% seen once. The sequence derives from a woman between 18 and 29 years old in good health and CMV-seronegative. The sequencing input was PBMCs. The chain couples TRBV29-1 to TRBJ1-3; D ambiguous. The CDR3 DNA follows: TGCAGCGTTGAGCAGGTTTCTGGAAACACCATATATTTT. It encodes CSVEQVSGNTIYF.